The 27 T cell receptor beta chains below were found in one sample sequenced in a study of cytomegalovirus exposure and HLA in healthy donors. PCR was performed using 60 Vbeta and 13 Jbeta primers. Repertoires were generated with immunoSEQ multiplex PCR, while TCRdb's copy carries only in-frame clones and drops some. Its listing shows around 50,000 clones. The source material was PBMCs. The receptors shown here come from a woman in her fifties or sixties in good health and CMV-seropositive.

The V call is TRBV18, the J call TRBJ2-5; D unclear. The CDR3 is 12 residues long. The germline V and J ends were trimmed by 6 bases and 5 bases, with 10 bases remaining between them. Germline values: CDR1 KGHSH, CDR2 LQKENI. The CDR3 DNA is TGTGCCAGCTCTCCCGTCCGGGAGACCCAGTACTTC. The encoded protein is CASSPVRETQYF.

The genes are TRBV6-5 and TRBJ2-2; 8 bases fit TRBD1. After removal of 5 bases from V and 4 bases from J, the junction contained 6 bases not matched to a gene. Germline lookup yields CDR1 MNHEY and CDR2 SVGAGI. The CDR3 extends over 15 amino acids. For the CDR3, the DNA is TGTGCCAGCAGTCTCGGACAGGGTGTCACCGGGGAGCTGTTTTTT. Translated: CASSLGQGVTGELFF.

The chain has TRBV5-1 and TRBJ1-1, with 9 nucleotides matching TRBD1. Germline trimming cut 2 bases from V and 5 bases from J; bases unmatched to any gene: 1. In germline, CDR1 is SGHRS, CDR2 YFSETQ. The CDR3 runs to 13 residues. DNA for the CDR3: TGCGCCAGCAGCTTCGGGACAGGGACTGAAGCTTTCTTT. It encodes CASSFGTGTEAFF.

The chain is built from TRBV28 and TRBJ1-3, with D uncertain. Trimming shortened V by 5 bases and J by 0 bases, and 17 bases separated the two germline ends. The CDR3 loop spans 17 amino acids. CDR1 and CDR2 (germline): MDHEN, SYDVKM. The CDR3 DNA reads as TGTGCCAGCAGTGCCCACTCTACTGTGAGCTCTGGAAACACCATATATTTT. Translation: CASSAHSTVSSGNTIYF.

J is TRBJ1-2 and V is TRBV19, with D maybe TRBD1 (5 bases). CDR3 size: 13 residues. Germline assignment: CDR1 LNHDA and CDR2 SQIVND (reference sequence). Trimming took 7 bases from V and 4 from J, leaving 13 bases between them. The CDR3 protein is CASTTPQGYGYTF. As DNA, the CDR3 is TGTGCCAGTACCACCCCCCAGGGCTATGGCTACACCTTC.

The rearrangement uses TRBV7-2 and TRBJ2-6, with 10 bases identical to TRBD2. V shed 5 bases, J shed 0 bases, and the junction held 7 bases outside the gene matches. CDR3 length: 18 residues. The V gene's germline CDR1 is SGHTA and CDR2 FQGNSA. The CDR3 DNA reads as TGTGCCAGCAGCCGTCAGGGACTAGCGCTCTCTGGGGCCAACGTCCTGACTTTC. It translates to CASSRQGLALSGANVLTF.

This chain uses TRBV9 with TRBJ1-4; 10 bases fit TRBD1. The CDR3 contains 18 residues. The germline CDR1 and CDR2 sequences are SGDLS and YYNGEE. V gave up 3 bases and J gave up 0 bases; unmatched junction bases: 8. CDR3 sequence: CASSAAWTGGSTNEKLFF. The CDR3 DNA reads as TGTGCCAGCAGCGCAGCATGGACAGGGGGTTCAACTAATGAAAAACTGTTTTTT.

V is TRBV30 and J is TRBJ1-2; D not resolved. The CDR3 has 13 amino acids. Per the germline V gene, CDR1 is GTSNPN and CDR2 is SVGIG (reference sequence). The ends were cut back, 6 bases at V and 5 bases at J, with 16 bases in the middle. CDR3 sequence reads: CACPIDGFYGYTF. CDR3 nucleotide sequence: TGTGCCTGTCCCATAGACGGGTTTTATGGCTACACCTTC.

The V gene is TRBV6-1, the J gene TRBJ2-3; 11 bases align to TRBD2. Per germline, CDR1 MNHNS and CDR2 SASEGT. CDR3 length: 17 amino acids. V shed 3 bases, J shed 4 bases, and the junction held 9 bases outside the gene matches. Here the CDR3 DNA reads TGTGCCAGCAGTGATCCGAGACTAGCGGGGAGGGCAGATACGCAGTATTTT. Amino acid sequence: CASSDPRLAGRADTQYF.

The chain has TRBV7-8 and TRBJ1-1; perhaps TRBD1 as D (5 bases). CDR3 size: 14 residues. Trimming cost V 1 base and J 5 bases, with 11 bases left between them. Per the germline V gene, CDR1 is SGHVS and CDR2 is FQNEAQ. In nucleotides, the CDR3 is TGTGCCAGCAGCTTAGGGGGCCCTGGAACTGAAGCTTTCTTT. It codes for CASSLGGPGTEAFF.

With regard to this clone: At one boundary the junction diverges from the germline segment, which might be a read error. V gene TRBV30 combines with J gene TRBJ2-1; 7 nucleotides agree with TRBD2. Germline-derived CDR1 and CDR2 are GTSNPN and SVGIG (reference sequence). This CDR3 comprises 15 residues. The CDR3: CAWRAGVFSDNEQFF. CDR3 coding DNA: TGTGCCTGGAGGGCGGGGGTCTTCTCCGACAATGAGCAGTTCTTC.

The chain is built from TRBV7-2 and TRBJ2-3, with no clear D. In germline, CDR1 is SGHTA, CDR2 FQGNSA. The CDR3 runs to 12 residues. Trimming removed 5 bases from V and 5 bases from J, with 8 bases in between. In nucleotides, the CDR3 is TGTGCCAGCAGCCCCCTTAGAGATACGCAGTATTTT. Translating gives CASSPLRDTQYF.

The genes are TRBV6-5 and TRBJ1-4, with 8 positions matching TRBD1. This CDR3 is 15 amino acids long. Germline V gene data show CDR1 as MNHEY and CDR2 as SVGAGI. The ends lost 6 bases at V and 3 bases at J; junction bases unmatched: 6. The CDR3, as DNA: TGTGCCAGCAGATATACAGGGGGGCCTAATGAAAAACTGTTTTTT. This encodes CASRYTGGPNEKLFF.

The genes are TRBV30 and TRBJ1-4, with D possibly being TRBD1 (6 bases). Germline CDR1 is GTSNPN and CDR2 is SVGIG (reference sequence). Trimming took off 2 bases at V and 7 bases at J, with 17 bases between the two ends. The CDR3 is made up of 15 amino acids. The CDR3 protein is CAWSLTRGGGEKLFF. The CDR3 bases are TGTGCCTGGAGTCTTACGAGAGGGGGTGGTGAAAAACTGTTTTTT.

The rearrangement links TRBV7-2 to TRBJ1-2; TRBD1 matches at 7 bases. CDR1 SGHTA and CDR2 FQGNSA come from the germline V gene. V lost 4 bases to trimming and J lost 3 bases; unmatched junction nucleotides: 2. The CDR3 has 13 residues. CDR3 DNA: TGTGCCAGCAGCTATGGACAGGACTATGGCTACACCTTC. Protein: CASSYGQDYGYTF.

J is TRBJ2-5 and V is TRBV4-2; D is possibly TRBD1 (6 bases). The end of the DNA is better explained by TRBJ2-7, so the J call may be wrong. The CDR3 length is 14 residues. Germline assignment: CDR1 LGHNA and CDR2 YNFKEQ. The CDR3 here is CASSQGDNSYEQYF. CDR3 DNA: TGTGCCAGCAGCCAAGGGGACAACTCCTACGAGCAGTACTTC.

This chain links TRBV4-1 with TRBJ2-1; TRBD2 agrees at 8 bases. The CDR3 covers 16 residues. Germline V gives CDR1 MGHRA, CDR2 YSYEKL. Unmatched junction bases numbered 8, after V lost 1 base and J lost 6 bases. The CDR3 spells CASSQGYGRASNEQFF. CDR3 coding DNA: TGCGCCAGCAGCCAAGGATACGGGAGGGCCAGCAATGAGCAGTTCTTC.

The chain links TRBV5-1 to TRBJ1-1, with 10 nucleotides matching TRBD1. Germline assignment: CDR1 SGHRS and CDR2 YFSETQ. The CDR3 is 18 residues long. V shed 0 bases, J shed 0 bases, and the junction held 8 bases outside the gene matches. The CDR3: CASSLGQGARSMNTEAFF. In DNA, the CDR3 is TGCGCCAGCAGCTTGGGACAGGGGGCTAGGTCTATGAACACTGAAGCTTTCTTT.

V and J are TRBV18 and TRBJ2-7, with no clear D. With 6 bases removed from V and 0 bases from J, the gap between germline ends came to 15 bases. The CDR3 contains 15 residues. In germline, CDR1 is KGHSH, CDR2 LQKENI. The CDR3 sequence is CASSPERIPSYEQYF. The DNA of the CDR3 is TGTGCCAGCTCCCCCGAGCGAATACCCTCCTACGAGCAGTACTTC.

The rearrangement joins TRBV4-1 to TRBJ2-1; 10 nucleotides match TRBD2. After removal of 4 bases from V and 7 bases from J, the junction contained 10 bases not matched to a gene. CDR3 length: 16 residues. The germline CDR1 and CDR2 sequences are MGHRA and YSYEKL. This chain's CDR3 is CASSLPSSGRGNEQFF. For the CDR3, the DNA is TGCGCCAGCAGCCTCCCTTCTAGCGGGAGAGGAAATGAGCAGTTCTTC.

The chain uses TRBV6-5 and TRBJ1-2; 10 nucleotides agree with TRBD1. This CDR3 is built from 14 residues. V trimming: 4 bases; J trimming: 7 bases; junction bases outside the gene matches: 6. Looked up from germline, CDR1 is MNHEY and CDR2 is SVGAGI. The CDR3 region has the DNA TGTGCCAGCAGTTCAATGACAGGGGGCGGTGGCTACACCTTC. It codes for CASSSMTGGGGYTF.

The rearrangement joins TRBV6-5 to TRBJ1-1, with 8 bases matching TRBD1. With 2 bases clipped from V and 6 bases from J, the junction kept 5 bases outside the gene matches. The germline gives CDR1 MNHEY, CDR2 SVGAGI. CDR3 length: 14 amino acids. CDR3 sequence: CASSYVQGDPEAFF. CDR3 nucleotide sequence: TGTGCCAGCAGTTACGTACAGGGGGACCCTGAAGCTTTCTTT.

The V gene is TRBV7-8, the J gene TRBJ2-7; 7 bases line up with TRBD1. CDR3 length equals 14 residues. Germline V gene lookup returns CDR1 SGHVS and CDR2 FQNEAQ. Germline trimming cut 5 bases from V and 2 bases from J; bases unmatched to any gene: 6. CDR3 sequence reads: CASSARQGPYEQYF. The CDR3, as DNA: TGTGCCAGCAGCGCTAGACAGGGCCCCTACGAGCAGTACTTC.

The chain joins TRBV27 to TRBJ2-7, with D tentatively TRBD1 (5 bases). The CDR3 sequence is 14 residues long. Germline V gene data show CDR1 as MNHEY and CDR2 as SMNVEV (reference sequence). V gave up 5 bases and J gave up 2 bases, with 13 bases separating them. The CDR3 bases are TGTGCCAGCAGTCGCGTGCAGGGCCCCTACGAGCAGTACTTC. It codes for CASSRVQGPYEQYF.

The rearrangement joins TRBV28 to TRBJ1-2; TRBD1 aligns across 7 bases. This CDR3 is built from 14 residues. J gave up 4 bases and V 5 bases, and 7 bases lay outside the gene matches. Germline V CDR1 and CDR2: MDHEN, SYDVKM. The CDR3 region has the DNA TGTGCCAGCAGTGGGGGGACAGCCTTCTATGGCTACACCTTC. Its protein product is CASSGGTAFYGYTF.

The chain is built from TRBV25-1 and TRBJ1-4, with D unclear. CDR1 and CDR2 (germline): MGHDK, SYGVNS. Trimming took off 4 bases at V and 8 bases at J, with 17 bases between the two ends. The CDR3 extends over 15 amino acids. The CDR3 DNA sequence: TGTGCCAGCAGTGCACTAGGGCTTTTTACGGAAAAACTGTTTTTT. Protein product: CASSALGLFTEKLFF.

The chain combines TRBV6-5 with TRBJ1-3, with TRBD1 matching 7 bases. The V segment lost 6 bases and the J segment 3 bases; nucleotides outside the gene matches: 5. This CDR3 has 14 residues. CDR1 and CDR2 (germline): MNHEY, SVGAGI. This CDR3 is CASRTGAGGNTIYF. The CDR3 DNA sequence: TGTGCCAGCAGAACAGGGGCTGGTGGAAACACCATATATTTT.